This is a list of T cell receptor beta chains from one sample in a study of T-cell memory formation after mild COVID-19. Using its own MiXCR run on the 5' RACE reads, TCRdb lists one record per CDR3 protein. The sample includes 550,000 to 700,000 distinct CDR3 sequences, around 17% seen only once; the top ten take around 12%. Material for sequencing was PBMCs or a T cell subset sorted from them (not recorded which). Every receptor here comes from an adult woman who had mild COVID-19 (a few samples of this study predate the infection). Cell type and time point are not known. CDR3s include the opening cysteine and the closing phenylalanine or tryptophan. The D gene is left open where the match is weak. The listing skips clone size in some rows; elsewhere it reads once, few, many or a size class.

v_call	j_call	clone_size	d_call	cdr3_aa
TRBV9	TRBJ2-2	-	-	CASSQRPGLTSGELFF
TRBV24-1	TRBJ2-6	few	-	CATNRAQAGANVLTF
TRBV11-2	TRBJ2-1	few	TRBD1	CASSFLAWTGSSYNEQFF
TRBV18	TRBJ2-5	-	TRBD2	CASSPPGLAGGRQETQYF
TRBV25-1	TRBJ2-5	-	-	CASGTTGGGQETQYF
TRBV6-1	TRBJ1-6	-	-	CASSDGGFGSPLHF
TRBV30	TRBJ1-2	-	-	CAWSLGPRGYTF
TRBV5-1	TRBJ1-4	-	-	CASSLWQGNEKLFF
TRBV15	TRBJ1-2	few	-	CATSRASREGSGYTF
TRBV9	TRBJ2-5	-	-	CASSVAGRSGGQETQYF
TRBV6-5	TRBJ2-7	few	-	CASRQQGRVFDEQYF
TRBV7-8	TRBJ2-1	many	-	CASSPRRGSYNEQFF